A selection of T cell receptor beta chains follows, all from one sample in a study of blood T cell repertoires in COVID-19. Produced via immunoSEQ multiplex PCR; TCRdb's table is partial and in-frame only. This table has under 200,000 clones, approximately 90% appearing once. The sequencing sample was made of peripheral blood. The receptors shown here come from a man aged 35-49 years with active or convalescent COVID-19. CDR3s include the opening cysteine and the closing phenylalanine or tryptophan. Clone size is stated in some rows and not others, as once, few, many or a class when expanded.

TRBV7-4,NA,CASSPRDRQNTYEQYF
TRBV19,NA,CASRGPGSDSPLHF
TRBV11-3,few,CASSLTGSYGYTF
TRBV2,NA,CANLNGQLDGYTF
TRBV24-1,NA,CATSDGGGANTGELFF
TRBV5-1,NA,CASSKDSGRRQETQYF
TRBV7-8,NA,CASSSSRDTQYF
TRBV25-1,NA,CASSAGTSGVKEQFF
TRBV2,NA,CASSELTGFGNTIYF
TRBV5-1,NA,CASSLAGTYALGGYTF
TRBV18,NA,CASSRDRVNLWDGYTF
TRBV27,NA,CASRTWEGGNTEAFF
TRBV6-5,NA,CASQKTFEAFF
TRBV9,NA,CASSVDMSNTEAFF
TRBV6-1,NA,CASSERLAGPLVEQYF
TRBV28,NA,CASETPGTVYGYTF
TRBV9,NA,CASSVGQMSQETQYF
TRBV6-4,NA,CASSEQTSSGNTIYF
TRBV24-1,NA,CATSDAGTGSLGQPQHF
TRBV6-6,NA,CASSYSPGMNTEAFF
TRBV7-3,NA,CASSLKGTTNQETQYF
TRBV7-9,NA,CASSLGQGHSNEKLFF
TRBV2,NA,CASQRIGGNTEAFF
TRBV28,few,CASSLEGATSGYEQYF
TRBV5-6,NA,CASSFDGGQGYATGELFF
TRBV5-1,NA,CASSPQTGTGDNEQFF
TRBV19,NA,CASSINRRTDTQYF